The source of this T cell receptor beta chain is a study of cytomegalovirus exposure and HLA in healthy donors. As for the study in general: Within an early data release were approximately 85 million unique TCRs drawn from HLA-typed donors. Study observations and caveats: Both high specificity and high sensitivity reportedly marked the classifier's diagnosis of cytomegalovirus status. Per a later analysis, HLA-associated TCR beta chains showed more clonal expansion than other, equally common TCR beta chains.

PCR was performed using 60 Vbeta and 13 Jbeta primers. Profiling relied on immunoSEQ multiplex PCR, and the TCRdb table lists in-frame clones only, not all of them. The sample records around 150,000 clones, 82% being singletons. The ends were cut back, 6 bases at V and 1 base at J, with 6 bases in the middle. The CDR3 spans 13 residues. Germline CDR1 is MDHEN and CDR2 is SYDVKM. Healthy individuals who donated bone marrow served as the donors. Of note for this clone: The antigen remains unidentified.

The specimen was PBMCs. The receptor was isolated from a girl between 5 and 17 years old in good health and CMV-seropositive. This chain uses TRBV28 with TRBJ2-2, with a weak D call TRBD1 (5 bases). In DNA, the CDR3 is TGTGCCAGCAGCAGGGTGAACACCGGGGAGCTGTTTTTT. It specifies CASSRVNTGELFF.